This T cell receptor (beta chain) derives from a study of cytomegalovirus exposure and HLA in healthy donors. The study, taken as a whole, reports: CMV antigen specificity was confirmed in vitro for a few CMV-associated chains.

Per the germline V gene, CDR1 is MNHEY and CDR2 is SMNVEV (reference sequence). The CDR3 is 14 amino acids. Trimming removed 5 bases from V and 5 bases from J, with 15 bases in between. The PCR had 60 Vbeta and 13 Jbeta primers. Only in-frame clones appear in the TCRdb table, and some are missing; sequencing was by immunoSEQ multiplex PCR. The data contain more than 75,000 clones, just under 85% of them singletons. This clone was observed a single time. The antigen remains unidentified. The chain uses TRBV27 and TRBJ1-2, with D tentatively TRBD1 (6 bases). The receptor was derived from a woman aged 18-29 years in good health and CMV-seropositive. The specimen was PBMCs. The CDR3 spells CASSAGQLGYGYTF. CDR3 bases: TGTGCCAGCAGTGCAGGACAGCTCGGGTATGGCTACACCTTC.